This paragraph covers one T cell receptor beta chain sequence. The antigen this receptor binds is unknown. Its ends do not fully match the called genes, so a read error is possible. The same CDR3 can be traced to other DNA sequences in this sample. Looking up the germline V gene yields CDR1 LGHNA and CDR2 YSLEER. CDR3 length: 18 amino acids, cysteine to phenylalanine. CDR3 DNA is the only sequence kept; it has 54 bases, read in frame from the first base. These data originate in a study of shared T cell receptors in the human thymus (dated by TCRdb to the early 2020s). Notes on the research overall: The study investigated the way shared, self-reactive T-cell receptor alpha chains are produced in the human thymus.

The library was obtained by the immunoSEQ multiplex PCR assay. This is the immuneACCESS table as TCRdb keeps it, with only in-frame sequences that have V and J called. A part of the clones is gone; compared with another copy, unresolved V genes explain less than half, and the rest is unexplained. This sample lists 700,000 to 750,000 clones; approximately 85% were detected once. Together, the top ten hold roughly 0.01% of the sample. Another study also made use of these data, one on human thymus T cells. As that second paper reports: Immunologically healthy infants undergoing open corrective cardiac surgery for congenital heart defects in Finland were used as donors. Thymus tissue was obtained as surgical resects removed during corrective cardiac surgery. V and J gene segment usage appeared biased in both thymic and peripheral blood repertoires. The related research found that thymic TCR repertoires overlapped highly between unrelated individuals. The study described the TCR alpha and beta repertoires in under 10 infant thymus samples and a handful of matching peripheral blood samples. The cohort included over five male and a couple of female infants, with donor ages spanning 7 to 244 days. Thymocytes were mechanically released from the tissue and were stored as pellets of roughly 9-33 million cells at -70 degrees C. Genomic DNA was extracted from frozen cell pellets with a QIAsymphony instrument. The immunoSEQ multiplex PCR assay was used to amplify the TCRB and TCRAD loci from a standardized quantity of quality-controlled genomic DNA. The V(D)J region was spanned by amplicons of a length sufficient to cover the CDR3 and to identify V and J genes. Amplicon sequencing was performed on an Illumina platform through the commercial immunoSEQ service. Corrections for primer bias and sequencing errors followed previously described methods, while TCRAD and TCRB definitions were based on the IMGT database. The repertoires were analysed using immunoSEQ Analyzer 3.0 and VDJTools for basic statistics, V/J segment usage, diversity estimates, rarefaction and pairwise overlap. Chao1, ChaoE, Efron-Thisted, Shannon and inverse Simpson indices were used to estimate diversity, which was also estimated on datasets down-sampled to the smallest sample. For repertoire overlap, CDR3 nucleotide sequence, V gene and J gene had to match strictly, and clustering was done by Jaccard-based multidimensional scaling. On average, thymus samples yielded roughly 770,000 unique TCRB clonotypes, whereas blood samples yielded about 80,000.

The rearranged chain carries TRBV4-3 and TRBJ1-6; the D gene is perhaps TRBD1, from 5 matching bases. This sequence was found in a girl in the first two years of life with a congenital heart defect. Donor details come from another sample of the same person, matched by shared clones. Sequenced sample: thymocytes. The DNA reads as follows: TGCGCCAGCAGCCAAAGGGGCAAAGGGATCTCCTATAATTCCCCCCTCCACTTT. The encoded protein is CASSQRGKGISYNSPLHF.